These T cell receptor beta chains were read from a single sample in a study of technical replicates of blood from a few donors. Here immunoSEQ multiplex PCR was the method, and the copy in TCRdb shows in-frame clones only, minus some. Counted here are 70,000 to 95,000 clones, around 97% occurring once; the ten biggest clones make up around 0.18%. Sequenced sample: T cells isolated from PBMCs. The receptors were sampled from a human donor in good health. CDR3s include the opening cysteine and the closing phenylalanine or tryptophan. The D gene is left open where the match is weak. Clone size is stated in some rows and not others, as once, few, many or a class when expanded.

>once|TRBD1|TRBJ2-7|TRBV27
TGTGCCAGCAGTTCCCGTGTCAGGGGGTTCTACGAGCAGTACTTC
CASSSRVRGFYEQYF
>NA|NA|TRBJ2-1|TRBV5-1
TGCGCCAGCAGCTTGGCGGGGCGGGACTACAATGAGCAGTTCTTC
CASSLAGRDYNEQFF
>NA|NA|TRBJ1-5|TRBV30
TGTGCCTGGAGTGTAGGGGCCCTCAATCAGCCCCAGCATTTT
CAWSVGALNQPQHF
>NA|TRBD2|TRBJ2-3|TRBV5-1
TGCGCCAGCAGCTTAGGAACTGGACGGGGGGTGGACGCAGATACGCAGTATTTT
CASSLGTGRGVDADTQYF
>NA|TRBD2|TRBJ2-3|TRBV7-2
TGTGCCAGCAGCTTAATCGCGGGAGCCACAGATACGCAGTATTTT
CASSLIAGATDTQYF
>NA|TRBD2|TRBJ2-7|TRBV27
TGTGCCAGCAGTTTTGCCTTGCGGGGGGCGAACGAGCAGTACTTC
CASSFALRGANEQYF
>NA|NA|TRBJ2-1|TRBV4-1
TGCGCCAGCAGCCAAGATCCCCCACCAGTTTTCAATGAGCAGTTCTTC
CASSQDPPPVFNEQFF
>once|TRBD1|TRBJ1-1|TRBV27
TGTGCCAGCAGAAAAGACAGGGGGCCAGCTGAAGCTTTCTTT
CASRKDRGPAEAFF
>NA|NA|TRBJ1-2|TRBV4-1
TGCGCCAGCAGCCAAGAACGCGGATATGGCTACACCTTC
CASSQERGYGYTF
>NA|NA|TRBJ1-5|TRBV27
TGTGCCAGCAGCCTCGGGGGGGCTCAGCCCCAGCATTTT
CASSLGGAQPQHF
>NA|TRBD1|TRBJ2-7|TRBV2
TGTGCCAGCAGTGAATTCGACAGGGGAACTTACGAGCAGTACTTC
CASSEFDRGTYEQYF
>NA|TRBD1|TRBJ1-4|TRBV2
TGTGCCAGCAGTGAAGCGCAGGGGGCTCGGCTGTTTTTT
CASSEAQGARLFF
>NA|TRBD1|TRBJ1-1|TRBV5-6
TGTGCCAGCAGCCAAACACCGGGACAGGAGGGCACTGAAGCTTTCTTT
CASSQTPGQEGTEAFF
>NA|NA|TRBJ1-1|TRBV9
TGTGCCAGCAGCGTAGAACCGGGAGGCTCAGGGTCTCAGATGAACACTGAAGCTTTCTTT
CASSVEPGGSGSQMNTEAFF
>NA|NA|TRBJ2-7|TRBV2
TGTGCCAGCCAGGGCGGGACAGTAGCCTACGAGCAGTACTTC
CASQGGTVAYEQYF
>NA|NA|TRBJ1-4|TRBV5-1
TGCGCCAGCAGCTTTTTACAGGGAGAAAAACTGTTTTTT
CASSFLQGEKLFF
>NA|NA|TRBJ1-1|TRBV30
TGTGCCTGGACCGGTAGCGGGAACACTGAAGCTTTCTTT
CAWTGSGNTEAFF
>NA|NA|TRBJ1-2|TRBV4-1
TGCGCCAGCAGCCAAGAGGGGCAGGGGAACTGGGATGGCTACACCTTC
CASSQEGQGNWDGYTF
>NA|NA|TRBJ1-2|TRBV7-8
TGTGCCAGCAGCCCACAGGGCAATGGCTACACCTTC
CASSPQGNGYTF
>once|TRBD2|TRBJ2-7|TRBV6-5
TGTGCCAGCAGTTACTCGCGGGAGGGCCGCTACGAGCAGTACTTC
CASSYSREGRYEQYF
>NA|TRBD2|TRBJ2-1|TRBV5-1
TGCGCCAGCACCTCGGGACTAGCGGGAAACAATGAGCAGTTCTTC
CASTSGLAGNNEQFF
>NA|TRBD2|TRBJ2-7|TRBV2
TGTGCCAGCAGCGCCATAGCGGGAGATATCTACGAGCAGTACTTC
CASSAIAGDIYEQYF
>NA|TRBD2|TRBJ2-2|TRBV5-4
TGTGCCAGCAGCTTGCGGCTAGCGGGGGGGACCGGGGAGCTGTTTTTT
CASSLRLAGGTGELFF
>NA|NA|TRBJ1-4|TRBV4-1
TGCGCCAGCAGCCAAGAAGCCCATGGGAGTGCTAATGAAAAACTGTTTTTT
CASSQEAHGSANEKLFF
>NA|TRBD1|TRBJ1-2|TRBV14
TGTGCCAGCAGCCAAGTTGGGACAGATGGCTACACCTTC
CASSQVGTDGYTF
>NA|TRBD1|TRBJ1-1|TRBV19
TGTGCCAGTAGTATAGACAACGATTACATCCGGGACAGATCACCGAACACTGAAGCTTTCTTT
CASSIDNDYIRDRSPNTEAFF
>NA|NA|TRBJ2-7|TRBV5-5
TGTGCCAGCAGCTTGTACTTCGACGAGCAGTACTTC
CASSLYFDEQYF
>once|TRBD2|TRBJ2-7|TRBV27
TGTGCCAGCAGTTTACTAGCGGGAGCCTACGAGCAGTACTTC
CASSLLAGAYEQYF
>NA|NA|TRBJ2-3|TRBV11-2
TGTGCCAGCAGCCTCTTGGATACGCAGTATTTT
CASSLLDTQYF